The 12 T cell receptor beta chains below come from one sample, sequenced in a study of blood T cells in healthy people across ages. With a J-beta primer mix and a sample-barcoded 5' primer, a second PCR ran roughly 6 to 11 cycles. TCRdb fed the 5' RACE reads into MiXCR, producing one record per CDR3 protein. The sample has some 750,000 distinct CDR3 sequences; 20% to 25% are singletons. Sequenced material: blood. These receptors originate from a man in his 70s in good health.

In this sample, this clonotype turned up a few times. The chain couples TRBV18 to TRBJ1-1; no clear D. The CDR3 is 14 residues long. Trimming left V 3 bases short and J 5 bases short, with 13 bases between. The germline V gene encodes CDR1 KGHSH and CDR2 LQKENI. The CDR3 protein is CASSPDRLITEAFF. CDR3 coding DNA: TGTGCCAGCTCACCCGACCGATTAATAACTGAAGCTTTCTTT.

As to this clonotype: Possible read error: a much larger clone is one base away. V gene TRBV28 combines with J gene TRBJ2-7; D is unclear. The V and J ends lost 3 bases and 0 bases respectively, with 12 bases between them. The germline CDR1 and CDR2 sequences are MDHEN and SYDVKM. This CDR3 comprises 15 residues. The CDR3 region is CASSFPTTNSYEQYF. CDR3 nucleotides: TGTGCCAGCAGTTTTCCCACTACGAACTCCTACGAGCAGTACTTC. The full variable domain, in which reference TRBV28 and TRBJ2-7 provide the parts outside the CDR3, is DVKVTQSSRYLVKRTGEKVFLECVQDMDHENMFWYRQDPGLGLRLIYFSYDVKMKEKGDIPEGYSVSREKKERFSLILESASTNQTSMYLCASSFPTTNSYEQYFGPGTRLTVT.

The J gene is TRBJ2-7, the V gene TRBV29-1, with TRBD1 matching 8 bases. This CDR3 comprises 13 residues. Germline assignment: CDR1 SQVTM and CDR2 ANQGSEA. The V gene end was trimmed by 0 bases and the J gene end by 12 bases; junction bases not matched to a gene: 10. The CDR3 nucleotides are TGCAGCGTTGAAGATCGGGTAAGGGGACAGGCGTACTTC. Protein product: CSVEDRVRGQAYF.

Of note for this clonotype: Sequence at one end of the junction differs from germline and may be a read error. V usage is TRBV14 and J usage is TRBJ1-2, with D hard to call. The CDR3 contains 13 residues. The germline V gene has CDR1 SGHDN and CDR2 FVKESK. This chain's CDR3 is CASGQDGYYGYTF. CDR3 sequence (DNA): TGTGCCAGCGGCCAAGACGGTTACTATGGCTACACCTTC.

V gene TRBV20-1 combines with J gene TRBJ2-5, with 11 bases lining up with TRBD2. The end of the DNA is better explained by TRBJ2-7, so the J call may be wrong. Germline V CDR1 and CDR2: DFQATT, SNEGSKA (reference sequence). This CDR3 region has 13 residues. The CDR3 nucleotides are TGCAGTGCTAAACTAGCGGGAGCGTACGAGCAGTACTTC. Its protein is CSAKLAGAYEQYF.

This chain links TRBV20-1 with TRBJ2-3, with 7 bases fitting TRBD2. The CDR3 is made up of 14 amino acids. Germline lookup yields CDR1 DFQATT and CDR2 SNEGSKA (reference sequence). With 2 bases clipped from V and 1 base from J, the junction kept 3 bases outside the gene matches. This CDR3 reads CSARTLAGTDTQYF. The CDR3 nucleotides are TGCAGTGCTAGAACGCTAGCGGGCACAGATACGCAGTATTTT.

For the CDR3, the DNA is TGTGCCAGCAGCCAAGAACGGCAGCGGGAGAACAATGAGCAGTTCTTC. It encodes CASSQERQRENNEQFF. The chain combines TRBV3-1 with TRBJ2-1, with TRBD2 matching over 8 bases. Looked up from germline, CDR1 is LGHDT and CDR2 is YNNKEL (reference sequence). The CDR3 sequence is 16 residues long. The V segment lost 0 bases and the J segment 5 bases; nucleotides outside the gene matches: 6.

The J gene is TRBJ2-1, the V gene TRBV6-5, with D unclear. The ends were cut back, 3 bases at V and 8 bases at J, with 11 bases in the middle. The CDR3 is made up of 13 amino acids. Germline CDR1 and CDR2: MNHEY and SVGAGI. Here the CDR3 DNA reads TGTGCCAGCAGTTATACGCCCCAATATGAGCAGTTCTTC. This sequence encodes CASSYTPQYEQFF.

This chain's CDR3 is CSYSPGQKKGAKNIQYF. The CDR3 DNA sequence: TGCAGTTATTCCCCGGGACAGAAGAAGGGGGCCAAAAACATTCAGTACTTC. This chain links TRBV20-1 with TRBJ2-4, with 7 bases lining up with TRBD1. Trimming took 8 bases from V and 1 from J; bases not matched to a gene: 17. The CDR3 contains 17 residues. The V gene's germline CDR1 is DFQATT and CDR2 SNEGSKA (reference sequence).

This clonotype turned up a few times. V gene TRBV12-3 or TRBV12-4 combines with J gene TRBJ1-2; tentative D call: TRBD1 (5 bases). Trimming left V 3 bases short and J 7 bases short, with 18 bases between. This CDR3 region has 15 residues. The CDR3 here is CASSLLRGAVGGYTF. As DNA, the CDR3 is TGTGCCAGCAGTTTGTTGAGGGGCGCAGTAGGTGGCTACACCTTC.

This CDR3 is CAIREQVLPNTEAFF. The CDR3 DNA is TGTGCCATCAGAGAACAGGTACTCCCGAACACTGAAGCTTTCTTT. The chain is built from TRBV10-3 and TRBJ1-1, with a weak D call TRBD1 (5 bases). CDR1 and CDR2 from the germline V gene are ENHRY and SYGVKD. The ends were cut back, 6 bases at V and 1 base at J, with 15 bases in the middle. This CDR3 comprises 15 residues.

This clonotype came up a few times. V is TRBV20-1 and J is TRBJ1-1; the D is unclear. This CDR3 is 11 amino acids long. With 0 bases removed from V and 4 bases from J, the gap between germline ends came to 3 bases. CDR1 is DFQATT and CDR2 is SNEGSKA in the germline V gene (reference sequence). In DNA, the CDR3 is TGCAGTGCTAGAGACCCCACTGAAGCTTTCTTT. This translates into CSARDPTEAFF.